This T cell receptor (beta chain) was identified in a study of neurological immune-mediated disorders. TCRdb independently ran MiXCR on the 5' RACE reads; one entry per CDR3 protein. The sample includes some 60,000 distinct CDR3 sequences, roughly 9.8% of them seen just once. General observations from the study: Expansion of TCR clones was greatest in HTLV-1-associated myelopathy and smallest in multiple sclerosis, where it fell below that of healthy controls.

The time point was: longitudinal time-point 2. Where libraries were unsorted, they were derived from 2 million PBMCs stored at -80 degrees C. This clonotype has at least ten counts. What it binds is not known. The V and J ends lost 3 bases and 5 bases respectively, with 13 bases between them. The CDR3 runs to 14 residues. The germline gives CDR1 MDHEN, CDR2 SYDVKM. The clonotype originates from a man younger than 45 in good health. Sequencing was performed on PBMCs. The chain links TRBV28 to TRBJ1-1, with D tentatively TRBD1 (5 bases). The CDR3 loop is CASSLRGLRTEAFF. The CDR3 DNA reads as TGTGCCAGCAGTTTGAGGGGATTGCGGACTGAAGCTTTCTTT.